The rows below give T cell receptor beta chains drawn from one sample of a study of monozygotic twins with inflammatory bowel disease. With the 5' RACE reads reprocessed, TCRdb shows one record per CDR3 protein and no DNA. Its table lists more than 350,000 distinct CDR3 sequences. The sample taken for sequencing was blood. These receptors originate from a human donor with ulcerative colitis or Crohn's disease, or a healthy co-twin of an affected twin (not recorded which). Each CDR3 is given with its conserved first and last residue. The order of the fields is V gene, J gene, CDR3 protein.

TRBV7-3	TRBJ2-1	CASSPTGRKTYNEQFF
TRBV7-3	TRBJ1-2	CASSLATGDGYTF
TRBV2	TRBJ2-7	CASSEVAKDEQYF
TRBV20-1	TRBJ2-4	CSANLADAQNIQYF
TRBV7-9	TRBJ1-1	CASSPSTRNTEAFF
TRBV27	TRBJ1-1	CASSYLGSRDDEAFF
TRBV27	TRBJ2-2	CASSLYGTGANTGELFF
TRBV7-2	TRBJ2-3	CASSLGVMNTQYF
TRBV21-1	TRBJ2-1	CASGERGSPWQFF
TRBV6-6	TRBJ1-5	CASSSGRPQHF